This T cell receptor (beta chain) was profiled in a study of vaccination effects on CD4 cells after COVID-19. Study-wide background: Of the BNT162b2 and mRNA-1273 vaccines, participants received two doses of one or the other. Whole-study results and caveats: Marked contraction was observed in infection-induced and vaccine-induced clones late after vaccination.

Data came from immunoSEQ multiplex PCR; TCRdb stores just in-frame clones and leaves some out. This sample has about 27,000 clones, with more than 65% found just once. Germline-derived CDR1 and CDR2 are LGHNA and YNFKEQ. The germline V and J ends were trimmed by 1 base and 8 bases, with 14 bases remaining between them. CDR3 length: 14 residues. Antigen-specific CD4+ T cells were first expanded with viral peptide pools by the ViraFEST assay and only then sequenced. Following 10 days of culture, CD4+ T cells were isolated. Prior SARS-CoV-2 infection was absent in the vaccine recipients, as shown by negative nucleocapsid antibodies. Every well got a few million PBMC, which were grown with around 9.2 IU/ml IL-2 and around 10 ug/ml peptides. IL-2 medium took the place of half the medium on both days 3 and 7. This clone was seen more than once but under ten times. Its antigen is not identified.

The sample in question was CD4+ T cells from PBMCs cultured with HCoV-NL63 spike peptides, obtained before COVID-19 vaccination. The chain has TRBV4-2 and TRBJ1-2, with D possibly matching TRBD1 (5 bases). The receptor was isolated from a human donor who received a COVID-19 vaccine. The CDR3 reads CASSQVGGEWGYTF. CDR3 coding DNA: TGTGCCAGCAGCCAAGTTGGGGGGGAGTGGGGCTACACCTTC.